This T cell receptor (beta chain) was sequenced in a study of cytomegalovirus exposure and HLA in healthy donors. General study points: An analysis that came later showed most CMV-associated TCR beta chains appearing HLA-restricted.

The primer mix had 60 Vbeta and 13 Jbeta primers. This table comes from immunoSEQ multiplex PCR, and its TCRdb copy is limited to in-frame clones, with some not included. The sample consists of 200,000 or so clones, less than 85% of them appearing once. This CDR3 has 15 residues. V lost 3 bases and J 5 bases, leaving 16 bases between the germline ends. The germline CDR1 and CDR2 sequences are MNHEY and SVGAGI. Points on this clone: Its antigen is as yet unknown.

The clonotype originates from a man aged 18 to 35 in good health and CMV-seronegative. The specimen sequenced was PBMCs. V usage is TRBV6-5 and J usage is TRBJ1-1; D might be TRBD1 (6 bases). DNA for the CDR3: TGTGCCAGCAGTTATGGGGACACCAGAGGAACTGAAGCTTTCTTT. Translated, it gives CASSYGDTRGTEAFF.